The clone carrying this TCR beta chain appeared a few times. This record belongs to a study of HIV-infected patients and healthy controls. For the study at large: Total CDR3 counts per chain did not differ significantly between patients and controls.

Approximately 510 ng RNA was reverse transcribed with alpha and beta constant-region primers. Each of the alpha and beta chains got its own library through chain-specific third strand synthesis with indices. A single record per CDR3 protein comes from TCRdb applying MiXCR to the 5' RACE reads. This table has over 3,500 distinct CDR3 sequences, around 30% appearing once. CDR1 ENHRY and CDR2 SYGVKD come from the germline V gene. CDR3 size: 16 residues. The V end lost 2 bases, the J end lost 1 base, and 13 bases lay between the germline ends. Follow-up blood was drawn about 14 weeks, roughly three months, after antiretroviral therapy began. All unsorted peripheral T cells were captured because whole blood was used without fractionation.

This clonotype was sampled from an adult with HIV infection. The J gene is TRBJ2-3, the V gene TRBV10-3; D gene ambiguous. The material was blood, obtained during antiretroviral therapy. The chain's CDR3 is CAISEPRESGTDTQYF. In DNA, the CDR3 is TGTGCCATCAGTGAGCCGCGTGAGTCAGGCACAGATACGCAGTATTTT.